The 25 T cell receptor beta chains given below trace back to one sample, sequenced in a study of blood T cell repertoires in COVID-19. Produced via immunoSEQ multiplex PCR; TCRdb's table is partial and in-frame only. This sample has about 160,000 clones, with around four fifths found just once. Sequenced sample: peripheral blood. These receptors all come from a woman aged 80 or over with active or convalescent COVID-19.

The V and J genes are TRBV30 and TRBJ2-2, with TRBD1 as a possible D gene (7 bases). CDR3 length equals 14 residues. V gave up 3 bases and J gave up 5 bases, with 13 bases separating them. CDR1 and CDR2 (germline): GTSNPN, SVGIG (reference sequence). DNA for the CDR3: TGTGCCTGGAGACAGACAGGGAGGACCGGGGAGCTGTTTTTT. Translating gives CAWRQTGRTGELFF.

The chain carries TRBV4-3 and TRBJ1-2, with D uncertain. CDR1 is LGHNA and CDR2 is YSLEER in the germline V gene. V lost 0 bases to trimming and J lost 4 bases, with 9 bases between them. This CDR3 comprises 14 residues. CDR3 residues: CASSQERTSYGYTF. The CDR3 coding sequence is TGCGCCAGCAGCCAAGAACGAACAAGCTATGGCTACACCTTC.

The chain combines TRBV11-3 with TRBJ1-4; 10 nucleotides align to TRBD1. Trimming removed 5 bases from V and 1 base from J; junction bases left unmatched: 7. The CDR3 totals 17 residues. In germline, CDR1 is SGHNT, CDR2 YENEEA. The CDR3 region is CASSPGTGVGTNEKLFF. The CDR3 DNA sequence: TGTGCCAGCAGCCCAGGGACAGGGGTTGGAACTAATGAAAAACTGTTTTTT.

The V call is TRBV7-8, the J call TRBJ1-5, with TRBD1 as a possible D gene (5 bases). The CDR3 totals 19 residues. V was trimmed by 1 base and J by 0 bases, leaving 19 bases between them. CDR1 and CDR2 from the germline V gene are SGHVS and FQNEAQ. The CDR3 DNA follows: TGTGCCAGCAGCTTAGTTGTCGGGGGATCACTGAATAGCAATCAGCCCCAGCATTTT. It translates to CASSLVVGGSLNSNQPQHF. Full variable domain (outside the CDR3, taken from reference TRBV7-8 and TRBJ1-5): GAGVSQSPRYKVAKRGQDVALRCDPISGHVSLFWYQQALGQGPEFLTYFQNEAQLDKSGLPSDRFFAERPEGSVSTLKIQRTQQEDSAVYLCASSLVVGGSLNSNQPQHFGDGTRLSIL.

This chain joins TRBV7-2 and TRBJ1-1; no clear D. Germline CDR1 reads SGHTA; CDR2 reads FQGNSA. V lost 1 base, J lost 0 bases, and 6 bases lay in between. The CDR3 has 14 amino acids. The CDR3 DNA reads as TGTGCCAGCAGCTTAGGAGCCCTGAACACTGAAGCTTTCTTT. Its protein is CASSLGALNTEAFF.

The chain couples TRBV2 to TRBJ1-6; no reliable D call. Germline loops: CDR1 SNHLY, CDR2 FYNNEI. The CDR3 extends over 14 amino acids. V shed 6 bases and J shed 0 bases, with 6 bases lying between them. The DNA of the CDR3 is TGTGCCAGCAGAACCAGCTCCTATAATTCACCCCTCCACTTT. Translating it yields CASRTSSYNSPLHF.

The chain is built from TRBV12-5 and TRBJ1-1, with 8 bases lining up with TRBD1. With 7 bases clipped from V and 4 bases from J, the junction kept 8 bases outside the gene matches. Germline V gene lookup returns CDR1 LGHNT and CDR2 FRNRAP. The CDR3 has 14 residues. The CDR3 region is CASAPTGESTEAFF. The CDR3 bases are TGTGCTAGTGCTCCGACAGGGGAGTCCACTGAAGCTTTCTTT.

This clone showed up just once. The CDR3 reads CASSKGRDRGSPLHF. CDR3 DNA sequence: TGTGCCAGCAGTAAAGGACGGGATCGGGGTTCACCCCTCCACTTT. This chain connects TRBV6-2 or TRBV6-3 to TRBJ1-6; D remains unclear. The germline V gene has CDR1 MNHEY and CDR2 SVGEGT. Trimming shortened V by 5 bases and J by 9 bases, and 17 bases separated the two germline ends. This CDR3 has 15 residues.

The gene calls are TRBV7-2 and TRBJ2-7; D not resolved. This CDR3 is 13 amino acids long. Trimming shortened V by 1 base and J by 2 bases, and 6 bases separated the two germline ends. Germline assignment: CDR1 SGHTA and CDR2 FQGNSA. In nucleotides, the CDR3 is TGTGCCAGCAGCTTAGAACAGCCCTACGAGCAGTACTTC. It specifies CASSLEQPYEQYF. Using reference TRBV7-2 and TRBJ2-7 for the parts outside the CDR3, the full variable domain is GAGVSQSPSNKVTEKGKDVELRCDPISGHTALYWYRQSLGQGLEFLIYFQGNSAPDKSGLPSDRFSAERTGGSVSTLTIQRTQQEDSAVYLCASSLEQPYEQYFGPGTRLTVT.

V usage is TRBV28 and J usage is TRBJ1-4, with D possibly TRBD1 on 6 matching bases. This CDR3 has 13 residues. Germline CDR1 reads MDHEN; CDR2 reads SYDVKM. V dropped 2 bases and J dropped 8 bases, with 9 bases sitting between them. The CDR3: CASSLQGREKLFF. In nucleotides, the CDR3 is TGTGCCAGCAGTTTACAGGGGCGGGAAAAACTGTTTTTT.

The chain employs TRBV7-6 and TRBJ2-2; D is unclear. Between the trimmed V and J ends, which lost 2 bases and 4 bases, there was a span of 20 bases. Germline loops: CDR1 SGHVS, CDR2 FNYEAQ. The CDR3 totals 18 residues. The CDR3 loop is CASSLSPPDSRSTGELFF. The CDR3 DNA sequence: TGTGCCAGCAGCTTAAGTCCTCCTGACTCCCGAAGCACCGGGGAGCTGTTTTTT.

The V call is TRBV28, the J call TRBJ1-1, with TRBD1 as a possible D gene (6 bases). The length of the CDR3 is 15 residues. Germline lookup yields CDR1 MDHEN and CDR2 SYDVKM. The V end lost 3 bases, the J end lost 6 bases, and 17 bases lay between the germline ends. The chain's CDR3 is CASSFPSGDHPEAFF. CDR3 DNA sequence: TGTGCCAGCAGTTTCCCATCAGGGGATCATCCTGAAGCTTTCTTT.

V is TRBV3-1 (or the pseudogene TRBV3-2) and J is TRBJ1-6, with 7 bases identical to TRBD1. CDR3 length: 14 amino acids. CDR1 is LGHDT, CDR2 YNNKEL, per germline (reference sequence). V was pared by 3 bases and J by 8 bases, with 4 bases of the junction left unmatched. CDR3 protein: CASSHRGNYSPLHF. CDR3 sequence (DNA): TGTGCCAGCAGCCACAGGGGGAATTATTCACCCCTCCACTTT.

The J gene is TRBJ1-5, the V gene TRBV2; 9 nucleotides agree with TRBD1. This CDR3 is 15 amino acids long. CDR1 SNHLY and CDR2 FYNNEI come from the germline V gene. Germline trimming cut 6 bases from V and 6 bases from J; bases unmatched to any gene: 9. This chain's CDR3 is CASSLQGAQSQPQHF. The CDR3 nucleotides are TGTGCCAGCAGCCTACAGGGGGCGCAGAGTCAGCCCCAGCATTTT.

The chain has TRBV12-5 and TRBJ2-7; 7 nucleotides line up with TRBD1. The ends lost 9 bases at V and 3 bases at J; junction bases unmatched: 8. CDR3 length: 13 amino acids. Looked up from germline, CDR1 is LGHNT and CDR2 is FRNRAP. This CDR3 is CASHIGTDYEQYF. The CDR3 region has the DNA TGTGCTAGCCATATCGGGACAGACTACGAGCAGTACTTC.

The chain has TRBV9 and TRBJ1-1, with D hard to call. V was trimmed by 0 bases and J by 0 bases, leaving 6 bases between them. The germline CDR1 and CDR2 sequences are SGDLS and YYNGEE. The CDR3 contains 14 residues. The CDR3 coding sequence is TGTGCCAGCAGCGTAGGAGCTCTGAACACTGAAGCTTTCTTT. Amino acids: CASSVGALNTEAFF.

CDR3 protein: CASSPAPGAGDQPQHF. The DNA of the CDR3 is TGTGCCAGCAGCCCGGCCCCAGGGGCGGGAGATCAGCCCCAGCATTTT. This chain joins TRBV27 and TRBJ1-5; D perhaps matches TRBD1 (6 bases). CDR3 length equals 16 residues. Germline CDR1 is MNHEY and CDR2 is SMNVEV (reference sequence). Trimming removed 6 bases at V and 5 bases at J, with 20 bases between.

The chain couples TRBV11-3 to TRBJ1-1, with no clear D. Germline V gene lookup returns CDR1 SGHNT and CDR2 YENEEA. The CDR3 is made up of 13 amino acids. Trimming pared 2 bases from V and 5 bases from J, leaving 9 bases between. The CDR3 region has the DNA TGTGCCAGCAGCTTAATGCGAGGGACTGAAGCTTTCTTT. Protein sequence: CASSLMRGTEAFF.

The V call is TRBV7-2, the J call TRBJ1-1; D is ambiguous. CDR1 SGHTA and CDR2 FQGNSA come from the germline V gene. The CDR3 runs to 15 residues. Trimming shortened V by 0 bases and J by 1 base, and 9 bases separated the two germline ends. The CDR3 sequence: CASSLAFQKNTEAFF. CDR3 in DNA: TGTGCCAGCAGCTTAGCATTCCAAAAGAACACTGAAGCTTTCTTT.

The V call is TRBV5-1, the J call TRBJ2-1; weak D call: TRBD1 (5 bases). Between the trimmed V and J ends, which lost 0 bases and 7 bases, there was a span of 11 bases. The germline gives CDR1 SGHRS, CDR2 YFSETQ. The CDR3 contains 14 residues. The CDR3 is CASSLASTANEQFF. The CDR3 DNA reads TGCGCCAGCAGCTTGGCATCGACAGCAAATGAGCAGTTCTTC.

The V and J genes are TRBV9 and TRBJ2-3, with TRBD2 identical over 9 bases. The CDR3 consists of 16 residues. Germline-derived CDR1 and CDR2 are SGDLS and YYNGEE. V was pared by 4 bases and J by 2 bases, with 8 bases of the junction left unmatched. CDR3 protein: CASSQVAGEPTDTQYF. Written as DNA, the CDR3 is TGTGCCAGCAGCCAGGTAGCGGGGGAGCCCACAGATACGCAGTATTTT.

The chain links TRBV27 to TRBJ1-1, with TRBD1 matching 8 bases. Trimming cost V 6 bases and J 10 bases; bases outside gene matches: 10. This CDR3 has 13 amino acids. The V gene's germline CDR1 is MNHEY and CDR2 SMNVEV (reference sequence). The CDR3 loop reads CASRWETGVIAFF. The CDR3, as DNA: TGTGCCAGCAGGTGGGAGACAGGGGTGATAGCTTTCTTT.

This clone was counted a single time. CDR3: CASSEGRQGVDTQYF. In nucleotides, the CDR3 is TGTGCCAGCAGTGAAGGACGACAGGGGGTTGATACGCAGTATTTT. The chain is built from TRBV6-1 and TRBJ2-3; 9 positions match TRBD1. J lost 6 bases, V lost 1 base, and 5 bases had no gene match. Germline V gene data show CDR1 as MNHNS and CDR2 as SASEGT. The CDR3 is 15 amino acids.

The J gene is TRBJ2-3, the V gene TRBV4-2; tentative D call: TRBD2 (6 bases). Per germline, CDR1 LGHNA and CDR2 YNFKEQ. Trimming took off 3 bases at V and 0 bases at J, with 16 bases between the two ends. The CDR3 runs 17 residues. The CDR3 is CASSQVPGLPSTDTQYF. DNA of the CDR3: TGTGCCAGCAGCCAGGTACCGGGACTTCCTAGCACAGATACGCAGTATTTT.

For the CDR3, the DNA is TGTGCCAGCAGCACCGGGGACAGGGCTACCGTCGGGTATAATTCACCCCTCCACTTT. It specifies CASSTGDRATVGYNSPLHF. The chain uses TRBV5-8 and TRBJ1-6; 9 bases line up with TRBD1. This CDR3 region has 19 residues. CDR1 SGHTS and CDR2 YDEGEE come from the germline V gene. V gave up 4 bases and J gave up 4 bases; unmatched junction bases: 15.